A single T cell receptor (beta chain) is shown here with its context. The antigen remains undetermined. V gave up 0 bases and J gave up 0 bases, with 5 bases separating them. The CDR3 totals 15 residues. Germline assignment: CDR1 MDHEN and CDR2 SYDVKM. The data were obtained in a study of cytomegalovirus exposure and HLA in healthy donors. About the study: Researchers previously reported finding fewer than 140 million unique TCR beta sequences from about 179 million T cells. Overall study results and limits: An ancestry cluster, one associated with Asian ancestry, reportedly showed fewer N-insertions than the approximately 720-donor mean in a later analysis.

Vbeta (60) and Jbeta (13) primers were used in the PCR. Using immunoSEQ multiplex PCR, the repertoire was profiled, and TCRdb retains in-frame clones only, with some absent. This repertoire includes 100,000 to 150,000 clones. The sample comprised PBMCs. The chain employs TRBV28 and TRBJ2-2; no clear D gene. The TCR comes from a young man in good health and CMV-seronegative. The CDR3 loop is CASSLWLANTGELFF. The CDR3 DNA is TGTGCCAGCAGTTTATGGCTAGCGAACACCGGGGAGCTGTTTTTT.